These T cell receptor beta chains were read from a single sample in a study of blood T cell repertoires in COVID-19. Clones were read by immunoSEQ multiplex PCR, and TCRdb kept only the in-frame ones, dropping some. The sample carries roughly 11,000 clones, 60% to 75% recorded once. Specimen: peripheral blood. These receptors were collected from a man between 60 and 75 years old with COVID-19, enrolled during active disease. Both conserved end residues are part of each CDR3. Each record gives: clone size, CDR3 length, D gene, V gene, J gene, CDR3 protein, CDR3 DNA. The D gene is left open where the match is weak. Rows give clone size only sometimes, using once, few, many, or a class for an expanded clone.

size: .
length: 16
D: TRBD1
V: TRBV19
J: TRBJ1-3
CDR3: CASSTRTGGDRNTIYF
DNA: TGTGCCAGTAGTACCCGGACAGGGGGTGATCGGAACACCATATATTTT

size: .
length: 13
D: .
V: TRBV30
J: TRBJ1-2
CDR3: CAWSVEANYGYTF
DNA: TGTGCCTGGAGTGTTGAGGCCAACTATGGCTACACCTTC

size: .
length: 15
D: .
V: TRBV30
J: TRBJ1-3
CDR3: CAWGKGHRAGNTIYF
DNA: TGTGCCTGGGGAAAAGGTCACAGAGCTGGAAACACCATATATTTT

size: .
length: 17
D: TRBD2
V: TRBV6-4
J: TRBJ2-3
CDR3: CASLRTSGRVSTDTQYF
DNA: TGTGCCAGCCTGCGGACTAGCGGGAGGGTTAGCACAGATACGCAGTATTTT

size: .
length: 15
D: TRBD1
V: TRBV4-1
J: TRBJ2-7
CDR3: CASSQARTGFNEQYF
DNA: TGCGCCAGCAGCCAGGCCCGGACAGGGTTCAACGAGCAGTACTTC

size: .
length: 13
D: .
V: TRBV6-6
J: TRBJ1-6
CDR3: CASSYSQGSPLHF
DNA: TGTGCCAGCAGTTACTCACAGGGCTCACCCCTCCACTTT

size: .
length: 15
D: TRBD1
V: TRBV6-1
J: TRBJ1-2
CDR3: CASSEIGGQGDGYTF
DNA: TGTGCCAGCAGTGAAATTGGGGGACAGGGGGATGGCTACACCTTC

size: .
length: 14
D: .
V: TRBV5-1
J: TRBJ1-1
CDR3: CASSLEQANTEAFF
DNA: TGCGCCAGCAGCTTGGAACAGGCGAACACTGAAGCTTTCTTT

size: .
length: 16
D: TRBD1
V: TRBV19
J: TRBJ1-5
CDR3: CASSNGQGQTNQPQHF
DNA: TGTGCCAGTAGCAATGGACAGGGGCAGACAAATCAGCCCCAGCATTTT

size: few
length: 13
D: .
V: TRBV10-3
J: TRBJ2-5
CDR3: CAISETSQETQYF
DNA: TGTGCCATCAGTGAAACTAGCCAAGAGACCCAGTACTTC

size: .
length: 14
D: .
V: TRBV6-5
J: TRBJ2-7
CDR3: CASIQTLGQDEQYF
DNA: TGTGCCAGCATCCAGACCCTAGGACAAGACGAGCAGTACTTC

size: few
length: 14
D: .
V: TRBV6-5
J: TRBJ1-5
CDR3: CASSYAGSNQPQHF
DNA: TGTGCCAGCAGTTACGCGGGTAGCAATCAGCCCCAGCATTTT

size: .
length: 15
D: TRBD1
V: TRBV7-6
J: TRBJ2-3
CDR3: CASSSYRGDTDTQYF
DNA: TGTGCCAGCAGCTCCTACAGGGGGGACACAGATACGCAGTATTTT

size: .
length: 14
D: TRBD1
V: TRBV5-4
J: TRBJ2-7
CDR3: CASSLAGDRGRGTF
DNA: TGTGCCAGCAGCTTGGCGGGTGACAGGGGGCGGGGCACCTTC

size: few
length: 12
D: .
V: TRBV28
J: TRBJ2-7
CDR3: CASAGQYYEQYF
DNA: TGTGCCAGCGCGGGACAGTACTACGAGCAGTACTTC

size: .
length: 17
D: TRBD1
V: TRBV3-1/TRBV3-2
J: TRBJ1-5
CDR3: CASSQGKGQDLNQPQHF
DNA: TGTGCCAGCAGCCAAGGCAAGGGACAGGACCTCAATCAGCCCCAGCATTTT

size: .
length: 16
D: .
V: TRBV28
J: TRBJ1-3
CDR3: CASSLMDTPAGNTIYF
DNA: TGTGCCAGCAGCCTTATGGACACCCCGGCAGGTAACACCATATATTTT

size: .
length: 16
D: .
V: TRBV6-1
J: TRBJ1-4
CDR3: CASSEAAARGGEKLFF
DNA: TGTGCCAGCAGTGAAGCGGCTGCCCGTGGAGGAGAAAAACTGTTTTTT

size: .
length: 15
D: TRBD1
V: TRBV5-6
J: TRBJ1-5
CDR3: CASSTRGTGKQPQHF
DNA: TGTGCCAGCAGCACAAGGGGGACAGGGAAACAGCCCCAGCATTTT

size: once
length: 13
D: .
V: TRBV3-1/TRBV3-2
J: TRBJ1-1
CDR3: CASSQDGVLGAFF
DNA: TGTGCCAGCAGCCAAGACGGAGTGCTAGGCGCTTTCTTT

size: .
length: 15
D: TRBD2
V: TRBV6-6
J: TRBJ2-5
CDR3: CASSHAGDRQETQYF
DNA: TGTGCCAGCAGTCACGCGGGAGATCGGCAAGAGACCCAGTACTTC

size: few
length: 13
D: .
V: TRBV3-1/TRBV3-2
J: TRBJ2-7
CDR3: CASSPIDSYEQYF
DNA: TGTGCCAGCAGCCCGATTGACAGCTACGAGCAGTACTTC

size: .
length: 16
D: TRBD1
V: TRBV28
J: TRBJ2-7
CDR3: CASSPRQGWTTYEQYF
DNA: TGTGCCAGCAGTCCGAGACAGGGGTGGACCACCTACGAGCAGTACTTC

size: .
length: 15
D: .
V: TRBV7-2
J: TRBJ2-2
CDR3: CASSLLVSAPGELFF
DNA: TGTGCCAGCAGCTTACTGGTTAGCGCACCCGGGGAGCTGTTTTTT

size: .
length: 15
D: .
V: TRBV7-6
J: TRBJ1-1
CDR3: CASSSGVGAGTEAFF
DNA: TGTGCCAGCAGCTCGGGCGTGGGGGCAGGGACTGAAGCTTTCTTT

size: once
length: 15
D: .
V: TRBV19
J: TRBJ1-2
CDR3: CASSPQSTGEDGYTF
DNA: TGTGCCAGTAGTCCCCAATCGACAGGCGAGGATGGCTACACCTTC

size: .
length: 12
D: .
V: TRBV5-6
J: TRBJ1-2
CDR3: CASSSLDYGYTF
DNA: TGTGCCAGCAGCTCCCTTGACTATGGCTACACCTTC

size: .
length: 13
D: TRBD1
V: TRBV10-3
J: TRBJ1-6
CDR3: CAITGAGNSPLHF
DNA: TGTGCCATTACAGGGGCTGGGAATTCACCCCTCCACTTT

size: once
length: 14
D: TRBD1
V: TRBV6-6
J: TRBJ1-2
CDR3: CATSGQGADYGYTF
DNA: TGTGCCACCTCGGGACAGGGGGCGGACTATGGCTACACCTTC

size: .
length: 15
D: .
V: TRBV2
J: TRBJ2-5
CDR3: CASKGAGAPQETQYF
DNA: TGTGCCAGCAAAGGGGCTGGCGCCCCCCAAGAGACCCAGTACTTC

size: .
length: 13
D: TRBD1
V: TRBV28
J: TRBJ1-1
CDR3: CASSLAGGLKAFF
DNA: TGTGCCAGCAGTTTGGCAGGGGGCTTGAAAGCTTTCTTT

size: .
length: 14
D: .
V: TRBV6-6
J: TRBJ2-5
CDR3: CASSKSRGGETQYF
DNA: TGTGCCAGCAGTAAATCCAGGGGTGGAGAGACCCAGTACTTC

size: few
length: 15
D: .
V: TRBV4-1
J: TRBJ1-1
CDR3: CASSQGYRVNTEAFF
DNA: TGCGCCAGCAGCCAAGGATACAGGGTTAACACTGAAGCTTTCTTT

size: .
length: 17
D: .
V: TRBV3-1/TRBV3-2
J: TRBJ1-2
CDR3: CASSHLPQGLIPYGYTF
DNA: TGTGCCAGCAGCCACCTACCCCAGGGTTTAATCCCTTATGGCTACACCTTC

size: few
length: 12
D: .
V: TRBV7-3
J: TRBJ2-2
CDR3: CASSLPSGELFF
DNA: TGTGCCAGCAGCCTCCCCTCTGGGGAGCTGTTTTTT

size: .
length: 11
D: .
V: TRBV19
J: TRBJ2-5
CDR3: CASSSQETQYF
DNA: TGTGCCAGTAGTTCACAAGAGACCCAGTACTTC

size: few
length: 13
D: .
V: TRBV6-2/TRBV6-3
J: TRBJ2-2
CDR3: CASSTGRGGELFF
DNA: TGTGCCAGCAGTACAGGGCGCGGCGGGGAGCTGTTTTTT

size: few
length: 15
D: .
V: TRBV6-5
J: TRBJ1-6
CDR3: CASTNGHYYNSPLHF
DNA: TGTGCCAGCACAAACGGACACTACTATAATTCACCCCTCCACTTT

size: .
length: 14
D: TRBD1
V: TRBV4-1
J: TRBJ1-1
CDR3: CASSRPTGDTEAFF
DNA: TGCGCCAGCAGCCGACCGACAGGGGATACTGAAGCTTTCTTT

size: .
length: 13
D: TRBD1
V: TRBV7-9
J: TRBJ1-5
CDR3: CASSFTGDQPQHF
DNA: TGTGCCAGCAGCTTTACAGGGGATCAGCCCCAGCATTTT